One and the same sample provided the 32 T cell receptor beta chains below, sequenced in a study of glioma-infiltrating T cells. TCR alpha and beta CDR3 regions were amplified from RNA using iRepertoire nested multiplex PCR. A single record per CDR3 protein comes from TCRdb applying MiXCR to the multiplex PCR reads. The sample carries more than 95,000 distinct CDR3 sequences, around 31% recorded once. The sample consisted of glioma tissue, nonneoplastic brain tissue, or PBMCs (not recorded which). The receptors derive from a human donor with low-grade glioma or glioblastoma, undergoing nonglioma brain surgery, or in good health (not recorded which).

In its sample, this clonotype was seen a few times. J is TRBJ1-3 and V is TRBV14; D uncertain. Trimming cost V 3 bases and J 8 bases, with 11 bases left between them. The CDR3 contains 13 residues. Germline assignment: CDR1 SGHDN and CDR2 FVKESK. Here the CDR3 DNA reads TGTGCCAGCAGCCAGGCAGCGGGCGACACCATATATTTT. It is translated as CASSQAAGDTIYF.

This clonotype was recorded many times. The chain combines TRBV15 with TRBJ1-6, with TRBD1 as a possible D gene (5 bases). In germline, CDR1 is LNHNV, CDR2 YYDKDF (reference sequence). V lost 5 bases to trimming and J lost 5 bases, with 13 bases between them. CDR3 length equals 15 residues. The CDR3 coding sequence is TGTGCCACCAGCGGGCCGGGACTGGATAATTCACCCCTCCACTTT. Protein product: CATSGPGLDNSPLHF.

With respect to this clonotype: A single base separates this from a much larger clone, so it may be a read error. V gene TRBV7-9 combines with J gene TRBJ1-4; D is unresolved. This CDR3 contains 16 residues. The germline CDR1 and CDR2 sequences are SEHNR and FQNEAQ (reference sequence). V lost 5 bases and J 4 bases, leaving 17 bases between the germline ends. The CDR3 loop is CASSGPRSANNEKLFF. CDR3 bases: TGTGCCAGCAGCGGCCCCAGATCTGCAAATAATGAAAAACTGTTTTTT. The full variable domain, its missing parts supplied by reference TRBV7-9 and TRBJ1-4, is DTGVSQNPRHKITKRGQNVTFRCDPISEHNRLYWYRQTLGQGPEFLTYFQNEAQLEKSRLLSDRFSAERPKGSFSTLEIQRTEQGDSAMYLCASSGPRSANNEKLFFGSGTQLSVL.

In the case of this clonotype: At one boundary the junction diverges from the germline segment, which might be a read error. CDR3 DNA sequence: TGTGCCAGCAGTTTCGGGACACAAAACACTGGAGCTTTCTTT. Its protein product is CASSFGTQNTGAFF. J is TRBJ1-1 and V is TRBV6-2 or TRBV6-3, with TRBD1 as a possible D gene (6 bases). The CDR3 spans 14 residues. The germline gives CDR1 MNHEY, CDR2 SVGEGT.

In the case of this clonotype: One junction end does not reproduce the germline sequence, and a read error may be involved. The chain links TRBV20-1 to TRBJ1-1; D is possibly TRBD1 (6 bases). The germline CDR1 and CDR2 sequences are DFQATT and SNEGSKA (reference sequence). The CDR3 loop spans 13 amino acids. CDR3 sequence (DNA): TGCAGTGCTAGGACCCGGGACAACACTAAAGCTTCCTTT. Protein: CSARTRDNTKASF.

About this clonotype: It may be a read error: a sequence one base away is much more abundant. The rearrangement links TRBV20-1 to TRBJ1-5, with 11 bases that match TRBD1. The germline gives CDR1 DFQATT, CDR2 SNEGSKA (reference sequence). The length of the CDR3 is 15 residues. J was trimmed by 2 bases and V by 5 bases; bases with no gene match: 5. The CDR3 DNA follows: TGCAGTGCTGTACAGGGACAGGGGGGCAATCAGCCCCAGCATTTT. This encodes CSAVQGQGGNQPQHF.

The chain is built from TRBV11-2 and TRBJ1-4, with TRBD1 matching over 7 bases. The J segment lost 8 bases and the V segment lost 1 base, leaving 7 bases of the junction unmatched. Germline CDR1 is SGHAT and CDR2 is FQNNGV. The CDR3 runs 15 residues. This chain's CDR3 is CASSLGDRDSEKLFF. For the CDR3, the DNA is TGTGCCAGCAGCTTAGGGGACCGGGACAGCGAAAAACTGTTTTTT.

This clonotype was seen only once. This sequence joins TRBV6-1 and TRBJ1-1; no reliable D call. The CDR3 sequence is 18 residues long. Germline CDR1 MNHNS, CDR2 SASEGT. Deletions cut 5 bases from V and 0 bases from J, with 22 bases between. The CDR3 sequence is CASSWGTVTIHLNTEAFF. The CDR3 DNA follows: TGTGCCAGCAGTTGGGGAACAGTCACCATACACCTGAACACTGAAGCTTTCTTT.

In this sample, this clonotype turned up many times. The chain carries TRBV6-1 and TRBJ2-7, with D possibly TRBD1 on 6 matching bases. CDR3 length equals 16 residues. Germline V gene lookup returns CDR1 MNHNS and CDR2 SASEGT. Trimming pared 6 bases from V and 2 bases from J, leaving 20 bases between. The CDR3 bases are TGTGCCAGCAGGCAGGGGCATCGATTAAGCGCCTACGAGCAGTACTTC. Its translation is CASRQGHRLSAYEQYF.

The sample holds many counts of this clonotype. CDR3 residues: CASSLDFSSYNEQFF. The CDR3 nucleotides read TGTGCCAGCAGCCTGGACTTTAGCTCCTACAATGAGCAGTTCTTC. V is TRBV7-2 and J is TRBJ2-1; TRBD2 might be the D (5 bases). Looked up from germline, CDR1 is SGHTA and CDR2 is FQGNSA. Trimming removed 5 bases from V and 0 bases from J, with 11 bases in between. The CDR3 totals 15 residues.

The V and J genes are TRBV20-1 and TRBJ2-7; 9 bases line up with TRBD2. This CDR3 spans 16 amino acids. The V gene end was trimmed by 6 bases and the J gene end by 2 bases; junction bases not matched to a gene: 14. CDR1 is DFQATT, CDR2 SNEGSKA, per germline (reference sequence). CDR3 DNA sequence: TGCAGTGCCGTGCCCGGGAATAGCGGGGGACCCTACGAGCAGTACTTC. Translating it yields CSAVPGNSGGPYEQYF.

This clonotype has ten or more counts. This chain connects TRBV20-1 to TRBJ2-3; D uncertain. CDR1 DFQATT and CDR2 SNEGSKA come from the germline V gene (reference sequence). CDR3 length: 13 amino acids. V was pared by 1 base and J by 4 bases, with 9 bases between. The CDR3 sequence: CSARVESADTQYF. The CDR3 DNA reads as TGCAGTGCTAGAGTGGAGTCCGCAGATACGCAGTATTTT.

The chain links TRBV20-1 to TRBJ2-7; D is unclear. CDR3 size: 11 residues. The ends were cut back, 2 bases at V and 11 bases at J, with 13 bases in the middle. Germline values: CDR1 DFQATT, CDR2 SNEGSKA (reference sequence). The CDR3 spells CSARSAFLEYF. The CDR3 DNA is TGCAGTGCTAGATCGGCCTTCTTGGAGTACTTC.

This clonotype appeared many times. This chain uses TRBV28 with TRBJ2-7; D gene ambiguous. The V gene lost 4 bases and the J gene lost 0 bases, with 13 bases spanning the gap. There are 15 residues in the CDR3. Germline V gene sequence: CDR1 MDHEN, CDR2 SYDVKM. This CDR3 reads CASSSRVTPSYEQYF. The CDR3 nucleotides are TGTGCCAGCAGTTCCCGGGTCACTCCCTCCTACGAGCAGTACTTC.

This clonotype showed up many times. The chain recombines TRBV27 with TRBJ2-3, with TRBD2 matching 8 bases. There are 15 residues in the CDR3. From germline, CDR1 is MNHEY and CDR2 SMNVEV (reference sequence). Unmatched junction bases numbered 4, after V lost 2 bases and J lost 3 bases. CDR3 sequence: CASSLQAGATDTQYF. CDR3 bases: TGTGCCAGCAGTTTACAAGCGGGGGCAACAGATACGCAGTATTTT.

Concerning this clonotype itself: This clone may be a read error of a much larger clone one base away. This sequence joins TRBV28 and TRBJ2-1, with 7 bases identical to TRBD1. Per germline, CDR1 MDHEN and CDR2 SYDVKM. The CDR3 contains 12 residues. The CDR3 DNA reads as TGTGCCAGCAGTCTGACAGGGAATGGGCAGTTCTTC. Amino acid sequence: CASSLTGNGQFF.

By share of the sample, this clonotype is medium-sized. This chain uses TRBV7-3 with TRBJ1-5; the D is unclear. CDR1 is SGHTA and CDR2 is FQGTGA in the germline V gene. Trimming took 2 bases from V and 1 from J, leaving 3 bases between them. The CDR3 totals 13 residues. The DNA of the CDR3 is TGTGCCAGCAGCTTAGACAGCAATCAGCCCCAGCATTTT. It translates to CASSLDSNQPQHF.

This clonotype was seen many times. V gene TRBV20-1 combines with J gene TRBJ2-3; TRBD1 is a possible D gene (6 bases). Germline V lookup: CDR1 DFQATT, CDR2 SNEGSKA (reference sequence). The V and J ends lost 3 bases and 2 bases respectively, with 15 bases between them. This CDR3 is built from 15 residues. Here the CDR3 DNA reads TGCAGTGCTAGGGAACCGGGACAACTCACAGATACGCAGTATTTT. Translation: CSAREPGQLTDTQYF.

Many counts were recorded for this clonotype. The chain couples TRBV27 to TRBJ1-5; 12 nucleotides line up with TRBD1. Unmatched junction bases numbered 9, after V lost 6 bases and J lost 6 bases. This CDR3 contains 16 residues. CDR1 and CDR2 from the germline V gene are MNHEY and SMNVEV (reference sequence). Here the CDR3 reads CASRLLGTGGSQPQHF. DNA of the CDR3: TGTGCCAGCAGGTTGTTAGGGACAGGGGGCTCTCAGCCCCAGCATTTT.

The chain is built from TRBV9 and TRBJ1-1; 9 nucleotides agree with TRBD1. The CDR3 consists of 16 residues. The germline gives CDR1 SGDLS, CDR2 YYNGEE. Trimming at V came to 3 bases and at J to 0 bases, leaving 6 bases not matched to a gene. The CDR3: CASSAGQGLMNTEAFF. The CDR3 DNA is TGTGCCAGCAGCGCAGGACAGGGGCTGATGAACACTGAAGCTTTCTTT.

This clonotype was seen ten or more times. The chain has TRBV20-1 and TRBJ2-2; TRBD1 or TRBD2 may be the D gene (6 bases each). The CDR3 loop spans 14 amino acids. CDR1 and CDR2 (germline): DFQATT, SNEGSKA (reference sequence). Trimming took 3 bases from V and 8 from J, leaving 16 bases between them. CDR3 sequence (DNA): TGCAGTGCTAGCGGGGGCCCTTCGGTAGGGGAGCTGTTTTTT. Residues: CSASGGPSVGELFF.

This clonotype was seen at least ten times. The CDR3 DNA follows: TGTGCCAGCAGCTTCGGGGGCACAGATACGCAGTATTTT. Its protein is CASSFGGTDTQYF. The V and J genes are TRBV7-9 and TRBJ2-3; possibly TRBD2 for D (5 bases). CDR3 length equals 13 residues. V was shortened by 3 bases and J by 1 base, with 5 bases between the two germline ends. Germline-derived CDR1 and CDR2 are SEHNR and FQNEAQ (reference sequence).

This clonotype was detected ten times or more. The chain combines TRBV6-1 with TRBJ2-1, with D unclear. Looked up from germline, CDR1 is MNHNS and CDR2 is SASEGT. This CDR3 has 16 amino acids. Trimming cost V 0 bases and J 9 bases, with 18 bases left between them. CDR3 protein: CASSEALGSVNFEQFF. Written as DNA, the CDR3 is TGTGCCAGCAGTGAAGCGCTTGGCTCGGTGAATTTTGAGCAGTTCTTC.

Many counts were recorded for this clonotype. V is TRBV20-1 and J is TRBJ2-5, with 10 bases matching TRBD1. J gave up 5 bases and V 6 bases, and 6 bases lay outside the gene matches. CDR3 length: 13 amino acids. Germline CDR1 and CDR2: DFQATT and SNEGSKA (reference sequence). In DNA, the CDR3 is TGCAGTGCCCAGACAGGGGGCGAGGAGACCCAGTACTTC. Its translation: CSAQTGGEETQYF.

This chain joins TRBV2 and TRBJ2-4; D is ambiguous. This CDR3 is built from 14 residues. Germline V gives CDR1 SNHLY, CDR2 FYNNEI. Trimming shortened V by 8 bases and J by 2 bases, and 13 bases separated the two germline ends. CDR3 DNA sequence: TGTGCCAGCTACGACCCGCCGACCAAAAACATTCAGTACTTC. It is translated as CASYDPPTKNIQYF.

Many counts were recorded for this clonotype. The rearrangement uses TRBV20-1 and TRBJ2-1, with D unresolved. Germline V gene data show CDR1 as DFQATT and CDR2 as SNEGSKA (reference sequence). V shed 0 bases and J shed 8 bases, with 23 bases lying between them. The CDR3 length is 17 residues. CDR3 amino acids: CSARDVSRTHLVYEQFF. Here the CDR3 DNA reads TGCAGTGCTAGAGACGTCAGCAGGACCCACTTAGTATATGAGCAGTTCTTC.

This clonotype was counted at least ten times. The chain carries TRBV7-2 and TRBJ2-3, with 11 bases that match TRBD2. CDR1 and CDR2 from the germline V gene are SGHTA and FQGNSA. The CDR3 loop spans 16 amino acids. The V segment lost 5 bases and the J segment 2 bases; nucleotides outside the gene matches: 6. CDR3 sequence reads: CASSPRLAGSTDTQYF. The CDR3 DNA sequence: TGTGCCAGCAGCCCCCGACTAGCGGGATCCACAGATACGCAGTATTTT.

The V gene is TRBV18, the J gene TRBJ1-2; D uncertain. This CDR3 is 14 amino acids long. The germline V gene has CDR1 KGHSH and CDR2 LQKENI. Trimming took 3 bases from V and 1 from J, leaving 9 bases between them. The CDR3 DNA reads TGTGCCAGCTCACCGGGCAGTGGTAACTATGGCTACACCTTC. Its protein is CASSPGSGNYGYTF.

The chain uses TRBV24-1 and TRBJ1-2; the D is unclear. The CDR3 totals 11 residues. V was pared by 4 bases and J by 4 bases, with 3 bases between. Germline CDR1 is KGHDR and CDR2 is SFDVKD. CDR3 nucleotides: TGTGCCACCAGTGACCTCTATGGCTACACCTTC. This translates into CATSDLYGYTF.

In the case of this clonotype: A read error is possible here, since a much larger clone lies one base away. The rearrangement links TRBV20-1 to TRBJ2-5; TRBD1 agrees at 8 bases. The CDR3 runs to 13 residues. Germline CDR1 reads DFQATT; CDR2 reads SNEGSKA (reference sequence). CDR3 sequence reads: CSASRTGMETRYF. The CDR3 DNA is TGCAGTGCTAGTAGGACAGGGATGGAGACCCGGTACTTC.

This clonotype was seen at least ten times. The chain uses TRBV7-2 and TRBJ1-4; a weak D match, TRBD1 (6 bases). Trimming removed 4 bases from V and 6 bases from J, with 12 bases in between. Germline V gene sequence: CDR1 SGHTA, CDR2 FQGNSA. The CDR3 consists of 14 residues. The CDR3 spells CASSSTGTHEKLFF. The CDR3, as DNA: TGTGCCAGCAGCTCAACAGGGACTCATGAAAAACTGTTTTTT.

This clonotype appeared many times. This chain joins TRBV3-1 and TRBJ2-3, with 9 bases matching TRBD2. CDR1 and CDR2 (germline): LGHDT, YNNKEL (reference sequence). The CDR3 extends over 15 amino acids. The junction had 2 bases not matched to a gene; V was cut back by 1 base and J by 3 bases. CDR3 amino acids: CASSQGTSATDTQYF. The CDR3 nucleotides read TGTGCCAGCAGCCAAGGGACTAGCGCGACAGATACGCAGTATTTT.